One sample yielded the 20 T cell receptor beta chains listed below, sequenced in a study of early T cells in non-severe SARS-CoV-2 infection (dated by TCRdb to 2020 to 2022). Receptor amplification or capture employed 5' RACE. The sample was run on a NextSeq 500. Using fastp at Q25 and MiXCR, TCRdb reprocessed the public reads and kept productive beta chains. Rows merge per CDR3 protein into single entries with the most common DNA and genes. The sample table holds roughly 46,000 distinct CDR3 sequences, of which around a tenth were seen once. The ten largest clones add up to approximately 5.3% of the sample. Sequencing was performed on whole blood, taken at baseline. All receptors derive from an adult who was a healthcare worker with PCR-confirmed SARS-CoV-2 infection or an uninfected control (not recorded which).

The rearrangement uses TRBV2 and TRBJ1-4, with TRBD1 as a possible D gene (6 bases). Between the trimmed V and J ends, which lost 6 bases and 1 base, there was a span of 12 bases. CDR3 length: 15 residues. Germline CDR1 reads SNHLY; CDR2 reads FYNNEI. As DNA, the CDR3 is TGTGCCAGCAGGCCAAGGACAGTAACTAATGAAAAACTGTTTTTT. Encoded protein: CASRPRTVTNEKLFF.

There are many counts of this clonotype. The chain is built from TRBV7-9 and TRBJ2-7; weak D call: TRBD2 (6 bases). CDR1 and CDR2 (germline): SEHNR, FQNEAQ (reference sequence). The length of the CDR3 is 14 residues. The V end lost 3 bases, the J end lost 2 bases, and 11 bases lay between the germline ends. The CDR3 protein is CASSFRDFTYEQYF. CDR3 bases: TGTGCCAGCAGCTTCAGGGACTTTACCTACGAGCAGTACTTC.

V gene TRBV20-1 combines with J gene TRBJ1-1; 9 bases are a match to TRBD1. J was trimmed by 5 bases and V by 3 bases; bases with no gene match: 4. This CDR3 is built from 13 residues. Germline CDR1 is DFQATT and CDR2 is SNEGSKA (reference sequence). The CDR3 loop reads CSASSGQGTEAFF. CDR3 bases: TGCAGTGCTAGTTCCGGACAGGGGACTGAAGCTTTCTTT.

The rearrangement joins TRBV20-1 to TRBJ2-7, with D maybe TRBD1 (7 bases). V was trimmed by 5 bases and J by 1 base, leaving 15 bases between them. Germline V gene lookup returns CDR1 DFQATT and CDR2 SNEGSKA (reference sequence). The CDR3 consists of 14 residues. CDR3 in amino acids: CSALRDSLSYEQYF. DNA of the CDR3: TGCAGTGCTCTGCGGGACAGTCTTTCCTACGAGCAGTACTTC.

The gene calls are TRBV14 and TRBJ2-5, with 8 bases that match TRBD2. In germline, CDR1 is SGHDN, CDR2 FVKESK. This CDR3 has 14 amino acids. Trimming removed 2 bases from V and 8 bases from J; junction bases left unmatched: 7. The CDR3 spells CASSQSSGQVTQYF. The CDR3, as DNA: TGTGCCAGCAGCCAATCTAGCGGGCAAGTTACCCAGTACTTC.

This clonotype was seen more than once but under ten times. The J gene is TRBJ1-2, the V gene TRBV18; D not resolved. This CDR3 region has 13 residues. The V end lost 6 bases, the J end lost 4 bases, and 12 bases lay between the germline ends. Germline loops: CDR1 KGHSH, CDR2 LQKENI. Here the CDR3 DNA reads TGTGCCAGCTCCCCCGCAGCTAGCTATGGCTACACCTTC. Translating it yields CASSPAASYGYTF.

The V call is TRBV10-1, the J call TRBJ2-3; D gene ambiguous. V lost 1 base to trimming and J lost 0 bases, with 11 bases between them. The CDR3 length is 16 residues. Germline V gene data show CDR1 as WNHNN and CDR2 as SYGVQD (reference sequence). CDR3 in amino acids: CASSELTLTSTDTQYF. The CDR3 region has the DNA TGCGCCAGCAGTGAGTTGACACTGACTAGCACAGATACGCAGTATTTT.

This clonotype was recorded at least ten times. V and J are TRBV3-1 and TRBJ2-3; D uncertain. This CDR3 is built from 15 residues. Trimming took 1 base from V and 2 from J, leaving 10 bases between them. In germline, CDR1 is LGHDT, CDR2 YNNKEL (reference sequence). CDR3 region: CASSQGVSHTDTQYF. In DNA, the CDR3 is TGTGCCAGCAGCCAAGGAGTCTCCCACACAGATACGCAGTATTTT.

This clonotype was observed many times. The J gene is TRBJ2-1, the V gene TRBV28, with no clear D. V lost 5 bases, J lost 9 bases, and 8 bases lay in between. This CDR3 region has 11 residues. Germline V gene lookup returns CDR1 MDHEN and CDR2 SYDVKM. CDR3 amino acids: CASSAQIEQFF. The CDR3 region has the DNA TGTGCCAGCAGTGCCCAGATTGAGCAGTTCTTC.

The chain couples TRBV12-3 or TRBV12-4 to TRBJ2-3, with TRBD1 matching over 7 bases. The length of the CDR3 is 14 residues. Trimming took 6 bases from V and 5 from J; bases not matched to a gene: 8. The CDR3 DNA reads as TGTGCCAGCAGCCAAGGACAGGTTTTAGATACGCAGTATTTT. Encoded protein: CASSQGQVLDTQYF.

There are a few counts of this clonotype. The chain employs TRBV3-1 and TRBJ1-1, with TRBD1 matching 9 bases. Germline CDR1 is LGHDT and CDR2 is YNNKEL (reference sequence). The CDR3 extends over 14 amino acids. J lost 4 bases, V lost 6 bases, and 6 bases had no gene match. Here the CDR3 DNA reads TGTGCCAGCAGTCCGACAGGGGGGATCACTGAAGCTTTCTTT. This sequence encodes CASSPTGGITEAFF.

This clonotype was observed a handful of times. DNA for the CDR3: TGTGCCAGCAGTGATGCGGATACGCAGTATTTT. Residues: CASSDADTQYF. The chain joins TRBV25-1 to TRBJ2-3; D unresolved. The CDR3 consists of 11 residues. V lost 3 bases to trimming and J lost 6 bases, with 4 bases between them. In germline, CDR1 is MGHDK, CDR2 SYGVNS.

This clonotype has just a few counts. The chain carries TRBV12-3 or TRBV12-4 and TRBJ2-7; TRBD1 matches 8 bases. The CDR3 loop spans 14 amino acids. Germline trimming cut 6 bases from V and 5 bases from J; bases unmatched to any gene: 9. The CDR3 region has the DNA TGTGCCAGCAGACCCAGCAGGGGGCCGGACGAGCAGTACTTC. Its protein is CASRPSRGPDEQYF.

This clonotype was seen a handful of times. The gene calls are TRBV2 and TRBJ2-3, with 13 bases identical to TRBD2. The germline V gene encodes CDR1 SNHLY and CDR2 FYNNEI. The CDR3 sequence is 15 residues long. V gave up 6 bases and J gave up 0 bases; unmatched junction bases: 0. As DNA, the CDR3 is TGTGCCAGCAGGGGACTAGCGGGAAGCACAGATACGCAGTATTTT. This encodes CASRGLAGSTDTQYF.

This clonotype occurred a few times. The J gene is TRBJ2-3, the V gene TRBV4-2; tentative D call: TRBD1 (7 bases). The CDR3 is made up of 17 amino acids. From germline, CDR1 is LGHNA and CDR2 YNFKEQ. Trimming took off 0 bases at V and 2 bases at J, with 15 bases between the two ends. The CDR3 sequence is CASSQDTEGTATDTQYF. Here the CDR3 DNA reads TGTGCCAGCAGCCAAGATACGGAGGGGACAGCCACAGATACGCAGTATTTT.

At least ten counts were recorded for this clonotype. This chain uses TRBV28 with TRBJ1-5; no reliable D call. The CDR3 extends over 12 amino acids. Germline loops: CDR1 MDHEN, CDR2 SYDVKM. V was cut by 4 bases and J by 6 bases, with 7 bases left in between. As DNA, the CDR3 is TGTGCCAGCAGTTATTCAGGTCAGCCCCAGCATTTT. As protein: CASSYSGQPQHF.

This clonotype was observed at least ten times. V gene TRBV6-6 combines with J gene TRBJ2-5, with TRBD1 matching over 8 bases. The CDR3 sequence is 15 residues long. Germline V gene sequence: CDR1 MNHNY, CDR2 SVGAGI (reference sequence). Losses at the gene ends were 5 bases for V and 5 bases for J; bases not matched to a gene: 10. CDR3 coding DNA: TGTGCCAGCAGTCAGCCGGCAGGGGGCTACGAGACCCAGTACTTC. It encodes CASSQPAGGYETQYF.

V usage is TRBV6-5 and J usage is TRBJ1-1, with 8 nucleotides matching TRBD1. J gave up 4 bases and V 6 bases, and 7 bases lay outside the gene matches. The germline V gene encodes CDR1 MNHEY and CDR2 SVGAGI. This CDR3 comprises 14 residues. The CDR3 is CASRPGGSLTEAFF. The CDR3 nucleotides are TGTGCCAGCAGACCAGGGGGCTCTCTCACTGAAGCTTTCTTT.

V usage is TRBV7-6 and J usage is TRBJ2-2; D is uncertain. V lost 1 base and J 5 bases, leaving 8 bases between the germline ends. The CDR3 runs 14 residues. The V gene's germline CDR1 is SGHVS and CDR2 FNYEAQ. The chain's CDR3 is CASSLGSMTGELFF. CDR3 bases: TGTGCCAGCAGCTTAGGTTCGATGACCGGGGAGCTGTTTTTT. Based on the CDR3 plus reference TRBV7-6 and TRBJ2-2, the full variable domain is GAGVSQSPRYKVTKRGQDVALRCDPISGHVSLYWYRQALGQGPEFLTYFNYEAQQDKSGLPNDRFSAERPEGSISTLTIQRTEQRDSAMYRCASSLGSMTGELFFGEGSRLTVL.

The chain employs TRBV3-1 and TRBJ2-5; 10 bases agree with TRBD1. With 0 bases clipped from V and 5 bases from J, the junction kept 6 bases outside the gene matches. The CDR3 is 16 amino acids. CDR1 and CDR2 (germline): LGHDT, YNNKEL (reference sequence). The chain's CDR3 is CASSQDPGTGVETQYF. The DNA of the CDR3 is TGTGCCAGCAGCCAAGATCCCGGGACAGGGGTTGAGACCCAGTACTTC.